One T cell receptor beta chain is described in this entry. What this receptor recognizes is not known. Per-nucleotide qualities are absent, and no much larger clonotype sits a single base away. V has 4 bases trimmed and J has 6 bases trimmed; junction bases matching no gene number 4. Sequences SEHNR (CDR1) and FQNEAQ (CDR2) are obtained from the germline V gene (reference sequence). Its CDR3 holds 16 amino acids, cysteine through phenylalanine. The only DNA kept is the CDR3, 48 bases in frame from the first base. The immunoSEQ Assay, a bias-controlled multiplex PCR, was used to amplify TCRbeta CDR3 regions from genomic DNA. As for the original processing: The number of nucleated cells in each sample was estimated by amplification of reference gene primers within the assay. To quantify the absolute abundance of each unique TCRbeta CDR3 rearrangement, sequence reads were collapsed and filtered. For each sample, productive Simpson clonality was calculated as the square root of Simpson's diversity index over productive rearrangements. Here the immuneACCESS table is served through TCRdb, limited to in-frame sequences with V and J called. Missing clones are a known gap in these copies; in checked studies unresolved V genes cover under half, and the rest lacks a known reason. V and J calls and clone size come straight from that table; D and trimming were deduced from the DNA. The sample data list roughly 250,000 clones, and 88% of these were observed just once. Roughly 2% of the sample rests with the top ten.

This sample is part of a study of blood T cell repertoires in COVID-19 (dated by TCRdb to 2019 to 2021). About the full investigation: Samples covering the acute and convalescent phases of COVID-19 were provided by collaborators in the United States, Italy and Spain. HLA class I and class II types, where available, came from metadata supplied by the sample provider rather than from assay-based typing. A de-identified subject ID, COVID-19 status, age in years and sex were almost always included in the sample metadata. The prospective study material was composed of cDNA or gDNA derived from T cells, B-cell-depleted T cells, or PBMCs. Samples were obtained from the ongoing ImmuneRACE study (first 160 participants) and from 1,254 subjects provided by 6 global collaborators. The dataset comprised deeply sampled blood TCRbeta repertoires from subjects exposed to, actively infected with, or recovered from COVID-19. A freely available public database, intended as a resource for researchers studying the immune response to SARS-CoV-2, is where the repertoires were released. Results the study describes overall, beyond this receptor: The quantity of clinical and demographic metadata differed by source and by participant and was supplied without curation.

A second Seattle source provided samples from volunteer blood donors who had recovered from COVID-19. Collaborating institutions collected whole blood in K2EDTA tubes following their own protocols. For TCRbeta analysis, collaborators shipped samples in one of three forms: frozen whole blood, isolated PBMCs, or DNA extracted from either of those sample types. This clonotype was sampled from a woman between 40 and 55 years old who had recovered from COVID-19. Sample: peripheral blood. Rearrangement joined TRBV7-9 to TRBJ2-2; 14 bases in the middle match TRBD2. In nucleotide form, the sequence is TGTGCCAGCAGCTCGGGACTAGCGGGAGTAGCCGGGGAGCTGTTTTTT. Its translation reads: CASSSGLAGVAGELFF.